This T cell receptor beta chain appears in the sequencing data of a study of shared clonotypes between healthy human individuals. For the study at large: CD4 naive cells filled three plates per donor, CD4 memory three, CD8 naive two and CD8 memory one.

General observations from the study: Among non-shared clonotypes, generation probabilities were lower than among those shared by all four donors.

Genomic DNA belonging to each subset was distributed in equal measure over several immunoSEQ plates. Template for every sorted-subset replicate PCR totaled approximately 0.2 ug DNA, tens of thousands of T cell genomes. TCRdb keeps only in-frame clones here, not all; method: immunoSEQ multiplex PCR. The sample contains about 1 million clones, 75% of which appear only once. V was trimmed by 2 bases and J by 0 bases, leaving 10 bases between them. This CDR3 spans 16 amino acids. Germline assignment: CDR1 KGHSH and CDR2 LQKENI. As to this clone: Its specificity is unknown.

This TCR derives from a man aged 18 to 30 in good health. The chain employs TRBV18 and TRBJ2-2, with D unresolved. Source material: memory CD4+ T cells sorted from blood. Indicated subset: CD45RA-negative fraction. CDR3 in amino acids: CASSPSSLSNTGELFF. The CDR3, as DNA: TGTGCCAGCTCACCATCCAGCCTTTCGAACACCGGGGAGCTGTTTTTT.